These T cell receptor beta chains were read from a single sample in a study of lymphopenia after photon versus proton radiotherapy. Clones were read by immunoSEQ multiplex PCR, and TCRdb kept only the in-frame ones, dropping some. The table records about 22,000 clones, around 89% of them present only once. This material consisted of peripheral blood, taken from a patient treated with proton-based radiotherapy. The receptor source for this set is a man older than 75 with esophageal cancer. CDR3s include the opening cysteine and the closing phenylalanine or tryptophan. Fields, in order: V gene, CDR3 protein.

TRBV11-3,CASSLGAGSTDTQYF
TRBV7-2,CASSWAGGLDTQYF
TRBV5-8,CASSLYFSNQPQHF
TRBV7-6,CASSLPQETQYF
TRBV9,CASSVVLGAPLHF
TRBV23-1,CASSRGQGAQPQHF
TRBV19,CASSTRDGSYEQYF
TRBV29-1,CSAEKAYGQSGVYGYTF
TRBV19,CASKFGGSSYEQYF
TRBV6-1,CASSLRRDEQYF
TRBV23-1,CASSLSSAVGATGELFF
TRBV7-6,CASSLVAGVTHEQYF
TRBV6-5,CASSYSRTLAKNIQYF
TRBV18,CASSPRLVRTDPETQYF
TRBV29-1,CSVSKSSGGDTQYF
TRBV18,CASSRNRGVSGANVLTF
TRBV7-2,CASSLGPHTGELFF
TRBV6-9,CASRGGNEQFF
TRBV9,CASSVLRGMTYEQYF
TRBV19,CASSYYYGLSSGNTIYF
TRBV12-5,CASGLGDRGDSETQYF
TRBV19,CASSIGTTGEQYF
TRBV6-5,CASSSGQGAFF
TRBV11-2,CASSPPAGGVSNSPLHF
TRBV19,CASSTPGRGMNTEAFF
TRBV6-5,CASSSPGLALNEQYF
TRBV2,CASSWDRVMNTEAFF
TRBV27,CASKMAGHEKLFF
TRBV13,CASSLLAGAAGELFF
TRBV6-6,CASRFGTTGNTIYF
TRBV5-6,CASSLMTSGGPSSYEQYF
TRBV6-5,CASSYSWRRSYEQYF
TRBV30,CAWSVLSSYNEQFF
TRBV2,CASSGIIRETQYF
TRBV10-3,CAISTNPQRTEKLFF
TRBV14,CASSYRTRGYTF
TRBV7-8,CASSLDTGGGYGYTF
TRBV7-8,CASSLVSGFNQPQHF
TRBV14,CASSQDQGRIRGYTF
TRBV4-3,CASSQDAGSYEQYF
TRBV18,CASSPGFQGVTDTQYF
TRBV5-1,CASSLAGARSPLHF
TRBV6-6,CASSLGQMNEQFF
TRBV5-1,CASRLWASTDTQYF
TRBV11-3,CASSLGLAGGAADTQYF
TRBV25-1,CASSAQGGIYGYTF
TRBV19,CASSTRAGDGSYNEQFF
TRBV11-2,CASSLGGGRLNEQFF
TRBV30,CAWRAVAGGSGYTF
TRBV27,CASSSKGPTPGRRVVVSSPLHF
TRBV19,CASRTTGGVNNQPQHF
TRBV4-1,CASSQILREVGTGELFF
TRBV29-1,CSVSRFQGASGANVLTF